Detailed here is one T cell receptor (beta chain). Clinical history reported by participants formed the basis on which cohorts were assigned. Cohort 3 donors counted as recovered after two negative PCRs, clearance, or resolved symptoms. Produced via immunoSEQ multiplex PCR; TCRdb's table is partial and in-frame only. The sample records a few hundred thousand clones, about 85% being singletons. This sample was included in a study of blood T cell repertoires in COVID-19. Study summary: Samples came from the United States, Italy and Spain, spanning acute and convalescent COVID-19. Sources were T cells, B-cell-depleted T cells, or PBMCs; the material itself was cDNA or gDNA.

The germline gives CDR1 GTSNPN, CDR2 SVGIG (reference sequence). V gave up 5 bases and J gave up 7 bases, with 18 bases separating them. CDR3 length: 13 residues. The sequence came from a woman aged 50 to 65 who had recovered from COVID-19. The sample comprised PBMCs or T cells enriched from blood (not recorded which). The rearrangement uses TRBV30 and TRBJ2-7; D is perhaps TRBD2 (7 bases). DNA for the CDR3: TGTGCCTGGTCCACTGGGGGGGCGGGAGAGCAGTACTTC. Protein product: CAWSTGGAGEQYF.